These 4 T cell receptor beta chains came from one sample sequenced in a study of T cells in localized non-small cell lung cancer. Sequenced by immunoSEQ multiplex PCR; TCRdb stores in-frame clones only, minus some. Of around 67,000 clones in the sample, about 90% are singletons; the top ten hold about 2.1%. The sample in question was peripheral blood, obtained before any cancer treatment. The receptor set was obtained from a woman aged 40-69 years with stage I lung adenocarcinoma.

The rearrangement uses TRBV5-6 and TRBJ2-7, with no clear D. This CDR3 region has 12 residues. The germline V gene has CDR1 SGHDT and CDR2 YYEEEE. V was pared by 4 bases and J by 6 bases, with 11 bases between. CDR3 residues: CASSESLGEQYF. The CDR3 DNA reads TGTGCCAGCAGCGAATCCTTGGGCGAGCAGTACTTC.

The chain carries TRBV7-2 and TRBJ2-5, with no clear D. The CDR3 sequence is 14 residues long. The V gene lost 1 base and the J gene lost 7 bases, with 13 bases spanning the gap. From germline, CDR1 is SGHTA and CDR2 FQGNSA. CDR3 DNA: TGTGCCAGCAGCTTAGATCCAGGCTCGACGACCCAGTACTTC. As protein: CASSLDPGSTTQYF.

The rearrangement joins TRBV6-6 to TRBJ2-5; tentative D call: TRBD2 (5 bases). Germline values: CDR1 MNHNY, CDR2 SVGAGI (reference sequence). This CDR3 comprises 14 residues. Trimming removed 4 bases from V and 5 bases from J, with 14 bases in between. The CDR3 protein is CASSSEPRGETQYF. The CDR3 DNA sequence: TGTGCCAGCAGTTCCGAACCTAGAGGGGAGACCCAGTACTTC.

The chain has TRBV4-3 and TRBJ1-2; weak D call: TRBD1 (6 bases). Looked up from germline, CDR1 is LGHNA and CDR2 is YSLEER. V was clipped by 1 base and J by 0 bases, with 12 bases between them. The CDR3 length is 16 residues. CDR3 nucleotides: TGCGCCAGCAGCCAAGTAGGGACACCTTCTAACTATGGCTACACCTTC. It translates to CASSQVGTPSNYGYTF.